The 29 T cell receptor beta chains below come from one sample, sequenced in a study of T cell responses to AZD1222 COVID-19 vaccine. Sequencing was performed with immunoSEQ multiplex PCR; in TCRdb, only in-frame clones are kept and a portion is missing. Of tens of thousands of clones in the sample, roughly 90% were seen once. The sample was peripheral blood, taken 28 days after the second AZD1222 dose. Receptors were obtained from an adult who received the AZD1222 COVID-19 vaccine.

J is TRBJ1-6 and V is TRBV2, with TRBD1 matching over 8 bases. Germline-derived CDR1 and CDR2 are SNHLY and FYNNEI. With 8 bases clipped from V and 4 bases from J, the junction kept 10 bases outside the gene matches. This CDR3 spans 16 amino acids. The CDR3 sequence is CASDRGLPLYNSPLHF. The CDR3 DNA reads TGTGCCAGCGACAGGGGACTACCCCTGTATAATTCACCCCTCCACTTT.

Of note for this clone: A much larger clone differs from this one at a single base, so this may be a read error. The gene calls are TRBV29-1 and TRBJ2-3; TRBD1 or TRBD2 may be the D gene (5 bases each). Germline V CDR1 and CDR2: SQVTM, ANQGSEA. This CDR3 comprises 13 residues. Trimming removed 8 bases from V and 5 bases from J, with 17 bases in between. The CDR3 DNA reads as TGCAGCATTAGTATCGAGGGGCAAGATACGCAGTATTTT. It translates to CSISIEGQDTQYF.

The chain has TRBV7-2 and TRBJ2-1; D is ambiguous. The CDR3 loop spans 14 amino acids. Trimming stripped 1 base from V and 7 bases from J, with 11 bases between. The germline V gene has CDR1 SGHTA and CDR2 FQGNSA. The CDR3 spells CASSLVVILNEQFF. The CDR3 nucleotides are TGTGCCAGCAGCTTAGTGGTGATTCTGAATGAGCAGTTCTTC.

This clone was counted once. The CDR3 here is CASSLESGPTATGELFF. CDR3 coding DNA: TGCGCCAGCAGCTTGGAATCAGGGCCCACCGCGACCGGGGAGCTGTTTTTT. This chain connects TRBV5-1 to TRBJ2-2, with D maybe TRBD1 (5 bases). The CDR3 contains 17 residues. Germline values: CDR1 SGHRS, CDR2 YFSETQ. Trimming took off 0 bases at V and 5 bases at J, with 17 bases between the two ends.

The rearrangement joins TRBV4-3 to TRBJ2-1; 13 nucleotides align to TRBD2. The V segment lost 4 bases and the J segment 8 bases; nucleotides outside the gene matches: 11. This CDR3 contains 17 residues. The germline CDR1 and CDR2 sequences are LGHNA and YSLEER. The CDR3 DNA reads TGCGCCAGCAGCCGAATGTTACTAGCGGGAGGGCCCTATGAGCAGTTCTTC. Translating gives CASSRMLLAGGPYEQFF.

The CDR3 DNA sequence: TGCGCCAGCAGCCAAGAAGGGATGGGGAACACCGGGGAGCTGTTTTTT. It translates to CASSQEGMGNTGELFF. The chain employs TRBV4-3 and TRBJ2-2; no clear D. V lost 0 bases and J 1 base, leaving 9 bases between the germline ends. Germline V lookup: CDR1 LGHNA, CDR2 YSLEER. This CDR3 is built from 16 residues.

The chain uses TRBV7-2 and TRBJ2-5, with 9 bases fitting TRBD2. CDR3 length: 16 residues. The V segment lost 5 bases and the J segment 5 bases; nucleotides outside the gene matches: 12. Germline-derived CDR1 and CDR2 are SGHTA and FQGNSA. Written as DNA, the CDR3 is TGTGCCAGCAGCCCCCGTTGGGGTAGCGGGAGTGAGACCCAGTACTTC. Translation: CASSPRWGSGSETQYF.

The rearrangement joins TRBV9 to TRBJ2-1, with D perhaps given as TRBD1 or TRBD2 (5 bases each). The CDR3 totals 16 residues. Germline V lookup: CDR1 SGDLS, CDR2 YYNGEE. Trimming pared 4 bases from V and 4 bases from J, leaving 18 bases between. The DNA for the CDR3 is TGTGCCAGCAGCTTCACCGGGACCAGTTTATACAATGAGCAGTTCTTC. This sequence encodes CASSFTGTSLYNEQFF. The whole variable domain, remainder taken from reference TRBV9 and TRBJ2-1, is DSGVTQTPKHLITATGQRVTLRCSPRSGDLSVYWYQQSLDQGLQFLIQYYNGEERAKGNILERFSAQQFPDLHSELNLSSLELGDSALYFCASSFTGTSLYNEQFFGPGTRLTVL.

The chain couples TRBV18 to TRBJ1-6; D gene ambiguous. CDR3 length: 16 residues. V lost 0 bases and J lost 8, with 14 bases in between. Germline V gene lookup returns CDR1 KGHSH and CDR2 LQKENI. The CDR3 coding sequence is TGTGCCAGCTCACCACCAGATCCGGGATTGGATTCACCCCTCCACTTT. Its translation is CASSPPDPGLDSPLHF.

V is TRBV6-1 and J is TRBJ1-2; no reliable D call. The CDR3 has 17 residues. Trimming stripped 1 base from V and 4 bases from J, with 19 bases between. The germline gives CDR1 MNHNS, CDR2 SASEGT. CDR3 DNA: TGTGCCAGCAGTGAAGATATAATGAGGGTCCTTATCTATGGCTACACCTTC. Translated, it gives CASSEDIMRVLIYGYTF.

As DNA, the CDR3 is TGTGCCAGCAGCTCGGGAACCAACCCCTATGGCTACACCTTC. Protein sequence: CASSSGTNPYGYTF. This chain joins TRBV5-4 and TRBJ1-2; D uncertain. Trimming removed 3 bases from V and 4 bases from J, with 13 bases in between. CDR1 and CDR2 (germline): SGHNT, YYREEE (reference sequence). The CDR3 length is 14 residues.

The chain has TRBV27 and TRBJ1-4; the D gene is possibly TRBD1 (6 bases). Germline V gene data show CDR1 as MNHEY and CDR2 as SMNVEV (reference sequence). With 6 bases removed from V and 6 bases from J, the gap between germline ends came to 20 bases. The CDR3 loop spans 16 amino acids. The CDR3 DNA reads TGTGCCAGCAGCAAGGGGGGAGCAGGAGCGTATGAAAAACTGTTTTTT. Translated, it gives CASSKGGAGAYEKLFF. Full variable domain (rest looked up from reference TRBV27 and TRBJ1-4): EAQVTQNPRYLITVTGKKLTVTCSQNMNHEYMSWYRQDPGLGLRQIYYSMNVEVTDKGDVPEGYKVSRKEKRNFPLILESPSPNQTSLYFCASSKGGAGAYEKLFFGSGTQLSVL.

The V call is TRBV19, the J call TRBJ1-4; TRBD1 agrees at 9 bases. The junction had 10 bases not matched to a gene; V was cut back by 7 bases and J by 10 bases. This CDR3 spans 14 amino acids. Germline CDR1 is LNHDA and CDR2 is SQIVND (reference sequence). The CDR3 nucleotides read TGTGCCAGTATTATGGGACAGGGAGGCGGAAAACTGTTTTTT. Translation gives CASIMGQGGGKLFF. Full variable domain (missing parts from reference TRBV19 and TRBJ1-4): DGGITQSPKYLFRKEGQNVTLSCEQNLNHDAMYWYRQDPGQGLRLIYYSQIVNDFQKGDIAEGYSVSREKKESFPLTVTSAQKNPTAFYLCASIMGQGGGKLFFGSGTQLSVL.

This chain connects TRBV28 to TRBJ2-3; 11 nucleotides agree with TRBD2. The CDR3 runs to 14 residues. The V gene end was trimmed by 6 bases and the J gene end by 4 bases; junction bases not matched to a gene: 3. Per the germline V gene, CDR1 is MDHEN and CDR2 is SYDVKM. CDR3: CASRGGLAADTQYF. In nucleotides, the CDR3 is TGTGCCAGCAGGGGGGGACTAGCGGCAGATACGCAGTATTTT.

This clone was seen once. The chain recombines TRBV5-5 with TRBJ2-1, with 13 bases that match TRBD2. This CDR3 spans 16 amino acids. CDR1 SGHKS and CDR2 YYEKEE come from the germline V gene (reference sequence). Trimming took 3 bases from V and 8 from J; bases not matched to a gene: 8. This CDR3 reads CASSSPGLAGSDEQFF. In DNA, the CDR3 is TGTGCCAGCAGCTCACCGGGACTAGCGGGGAGCGATGAGCAGTTCTTC.

The J gene is TRBJ1-5, the V gene TRBV7-2; D might be TRBD1 (5 bases). CDR3 length: 17 residues. Trimming shortened V by 0 bases and J by 2 bases, and 14 bases separated the two germline ends. The germline V gene encodes CDR1 SGHTA and CDR2 FQGNSA. CDR3 in DNA: TGTGCCAGCAGCTTAGCGCTTAATCGGGGCGGCAATCAGCCCCAGCATTTT. Protein: CASSLALNRGGNQPQHF.

This chain connects TRBV11-2 to TRBJ1-2; tentatively, D is TRBD1 (5 bases). This CDR3 has 15 residues. The ends were cut back, 4 bases at V and 1 base at J, with 13 bases in the middle. Germline V lookup: CDR1 SGHAT, CDR2 FQNNGV. CDR3: CASSSGQDFNYGYTF. In DNA, the CDR3 is TGTGCCAGCAGCTCGGGGCAGGATTTTAACTATGGCTACACCTTC.

This rearrangement joins TRBV24-1 to TRBJ2-1; 10 positions match TRBD2. The ends lost 2 bases at V and 6 bases at J; junction bases unmatched: 6. Germline V gene data show CDR1 as KGHDR and CDR2 as SFDVKD. The CDR3 length is 16 residues. The CDR3 bases are TGTGCCACCAGTGATTCGGGACTAGCGAAGGGCAATGAGCAGTTCTTC. As protein: CATSDSGLAKGNEQFF.

The V call is TRBV10-3, the J call TRBJ2-1; 13 bases line up with TRBD2. CDR1 ENHRY and CDR2 SYGVKD come from the germline V gene. CDR3 size: 17 residues. V dropped 3 bases and J dropped 7; count of bases not matched to a gene: 9. The CDR3 DNA reads TGTGCCATCAGTGAATCCAGAGGACTAGCGGGAGCTAATGAGCAGTTCTTC. Its translation: CAISESRGLAGANEQFF.

V usage is TRBV9 and J usage is TRBJ1-1; a possible D gene is TRBD1 (6 bases). Trimming took off 3 bases at V and 4 bases at J, with 13 bases between the two ends. The CDR3 length is 14 residues. Germline CDR1 reads SGDLS; CDR2 reads YYNGEE. The DNA of the CDR3 is TGTGCCAGCAGCGCCACAGGGTTCAGCACTGAAGCTTTCTTT. This sequence encodes CASSATGFSTEAFF.

This clone has more than one count but fewer than ten. This sequence joins TRBV6-2 or TRBV6-3 and TRBJ1-1; D unresolved. The CDR3 spans 15 residues. V was shortened by 2 bases and J by 2 bases, with 12 bases between the two germline ends. Germline CDR1 MNHEY, CDR2 SVGEGT. The CDR3 region is CASSYRRKPNTEAFF. The DNA for the CDR3 is TGTGCCAGCAGTTACCGGAGGAAACCCAACACTGAAGCTTTCTTT.

This chain uses TRBV5-1 with TRBJ2-1; 10 bases map to TRBD2. CDR1 is SGHRS and CDR2 is YFSETQ in the germline V gene. This CDR3 has 16 amino acids. With 4 bases clipped from V and 3 bases from J, the junction kept 7 bases outside the gene matches. This CDR3 is CASSPRLAGSYNEQFF. CDR3 bases: TGCGCCAGCAGCCCGCGACTAGCGGGCAGCTACAATGAGCAGTTCTTC.

This clone was seen once. The chain has TRBV15 and TRBJ2-7; the D gene is possibly TRBD2 (5 bases). The CDR3 is 14 residues long. V lost 0 bases and J lost 0, with 6 bases in between. Looked up from germline, CDR1 is LNHNV and CDR2 is YYDKDF (reference sequence). The CDR3 spells CATSREGVSYEQYF. DNA for the CDR3: TGTGCCACCAGCAGAGAGGGAGTCTCCTACGAGCAGTACTTC.

This clone was picked up one time. The chain joins TRBV6-5 to TRBJ1-2; D is perhaps TRBD1 (6 bases). Germline V gene sequence: CDR1 MNHEY, CDR2 SVGAGI. Trimming pared 7 bases from V and 4 bases from J, leaving 19 bases between. CDR3 length: 15 amino acids. In DNA form, the CDR3 reads TGTGCCAGCACCTGGGGGGGTGGAGGGGGCTATGGCTACACCTTC. Protein sequence: CASTWGGGGGYGYTF.

The V call is TRBV6-1, the J call TRBJ1-3; TRBD1 matches 8 bases. The CDR3 runs 16 residues. The V gene's germline CDR1 is MNHNS and CDR2 SASEGT. J gave up 8 bases and V 4 bases, and 13 bases lay outside the gene matches. This chain's CDR3 is CASSGSRDRTAHTIYF. CDR3 sequence (DNA): TGTGCCAGCAGTGGCAGCCGGGACAGGACGGCGCACACCATATATTTT.

V and J are TRBV24-1 and TRBJ2-1; D gene unclear. V shed 4 bases and J shed 9 bases, with 6 bases lying between them. The germline V gene encodes CDR1 KGHDR and CDR2 SFDVKD. The CDR3 totals 11 residues. CDR3 in DNA: TGTGCCACCAGTGACCCCCGTGAGCAGTTCTTC. Translated, it gives CATSDPREQFF.

The chain links TRBV25-1 to TRBJ1-1; D is unresolved. The germline gives CDR1 MGHDK, CDR2 SYGVNS. The CDR3 consists of 13 residues. Trimming shortened V by 1 base and J by 6 bases, and 9 bases separated the two germline ends. The CDR3 DNA sequence: TGTGCCAGCAGTGAATTAGAAGGGCCTGAAGCTTTCTTT. Protein: CASSELEGPEAFF.

The chain uses TRBV5-1 and TRBJ2-3; 8 nucleotides line up with TRBD1. The CDR3 loop spans 16 amino acids. CDR1 and CDR2 from the germline V gene are SGHRS and YFSETQ. Trimming removed 4 bases from V and 5 bases from J; junction bases left unmatched: 12. CDR3 protein: CASSQKGQGWGDTQYF. CDR3 coding DNA: TGCGCCAGCAGCCAAAAAGGACAGGGCTGGGGAGATACGCAGTATTTT.

J is TRBJ2-7 and V is TRBV30; tentatively, D is TRBD1 (5 bases). This CDR3 has 11 amino acids. The V gene lost 8 bases and the J gene lost 3 bases, with 11 bases spanning the gap. The germline V gene encodes CDR1 GTSNPN and CDR2 SVGIG (reference sequence). CDR3 sequence reads: CAVDNLYEQYF. The DNA for the CDR3 is TGTGCCGTGGACAACCTCTACGAGCAGTACTTC.